This T cell receptor beta chain derives from a study of cytomegalovirus exposure and HLA in healthy donors. For the study at large: Genetic ancestry analysis placed approximately 80% of the 398 donors that were genotyped in the Caucasian-associated cluster.

Broader study findings: The authors later found most CMV-associated TCR beta chains appeared HLA-restricted. When a later analysis compared HLA-associated TCR beta chains with equally common others, the HLA-associated chains turned out to be more clonally expanded and to have lower generation probabilities.

The germline V gene has CDR1 SQVTM and CDR2 ANQGSEA. CDR3 length equals 15 residues. V lost 6 bases and J lost 4, with 18 bases in between. Notes on this clone: What it recognizes is unknown.

The PCR ran on 60 Vbeta and 13 Jbeta primers. This table comes from immunoSEQ multiplex PCR, and its TCRdb copy is limited to in-frame clones, with some not included. The sample lists 70,000 to 85,000 clones; around 68% were seen once. The clonotype was recovered from a man aged 40-50 years in good health and CMV-seropositive. Source material: PBMCs. This chain links TRBV29-1 with TRBJ2-2; possible D gene TRBD2, 8 bases. The CDR3 spells CSVAQGSGSTGELFF. CDR3 nucleotide sequence: TGCAGCGTGGCACAGGGGAGCGGGAGCACCGGGGAGCTGTTTTTT.